This T cell receptor (beta chain) is from a study of T-cell memory formation after mild COVID-19. Trimming stripped 4 bases from V and 0 bases from J, with 13 bases between. CDR3 length: 15 residues. Germline CDR1 is LNHDA and CDR2 is SQIVND (reference sequence). Study findings and constraints: Certain responding clones were present in pre-infection memory, suggesting participation of cross-reactive memory.

TCRdb reprocessed the 5' RACE reads via MiXCR and lists one record per CDR3 protein. The sample holds 350,000 to 450,000 distinct CDR3 sequences, 15% to 20% seen once. This clonotype has a handful of counts. Antigen specificity is unknown. This sequence was found in an adult woman who had mild COVID-19 (a few samples of this study predate the infection). Cell type and time point are not known. The sample comprised PBMCs or a T cell subset sorted from them (not recorded which). This chain uses TRBV19 with TRBJ2-7; D is perhaps TRBD2 (6 bases). In DNA, the CDR3 is TGTGCCAGTAGTAGAGTCGCGGGAACCTCCTACGAGCAGTACTTC. Its translation: CASSRVAGTSYEQYF.